The clone carrying this T cell receptor beta chain was detected only once. This entry is derived from a study of blood T cell repertoires in COVID-19. The age range of participants was about 18 to 90 years, with residence in some 25 US areas. CDR1 and CDR2 from the germline V gene are LGHNT and FRNRAP. The CDR3 has 15 amino acids. The V gene end was trimmed by 6 bases and the J gene end by 7 bases; junction bases not matched to a gene: 9. Sequencing used immunoSEQ multiplex PCR; TCRdb keeps in-frame clones, though not all of them. The sample has around 430,000 clones, about 83% seen once. The source material was PBMCs or T cells enriched from blood (not recorded which). The sequence came from a woman between 45 and 65 years old who had recovered from COVID-19. V usage is TRBV12-5 and J usage is TRBJ2-1; TRBD2 agrees at 10 bases. In DNA form, the CDR3 reads TGTGCTAGTGGGTATAGCGGGGGGTTTGGAAATGAGCAGTTCTTC. Translating gives CASGYSGGFGNEQFF.